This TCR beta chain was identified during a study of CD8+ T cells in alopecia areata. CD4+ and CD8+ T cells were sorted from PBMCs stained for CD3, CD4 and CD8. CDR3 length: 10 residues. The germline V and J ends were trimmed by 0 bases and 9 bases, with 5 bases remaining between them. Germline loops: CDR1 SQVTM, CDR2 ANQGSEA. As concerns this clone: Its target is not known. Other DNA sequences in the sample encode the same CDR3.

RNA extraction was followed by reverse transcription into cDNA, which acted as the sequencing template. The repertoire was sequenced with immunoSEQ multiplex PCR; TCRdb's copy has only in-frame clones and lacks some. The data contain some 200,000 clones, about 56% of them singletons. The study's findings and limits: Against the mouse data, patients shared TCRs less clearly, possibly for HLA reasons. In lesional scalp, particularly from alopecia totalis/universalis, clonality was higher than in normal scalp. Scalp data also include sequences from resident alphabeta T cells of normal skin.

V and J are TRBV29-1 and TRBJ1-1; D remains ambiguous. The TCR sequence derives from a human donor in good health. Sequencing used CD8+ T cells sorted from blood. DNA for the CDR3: TGCAGCGTTGAAGAGGGAAAAGCTTTCTTT. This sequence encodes CSVEEGKAFF.